Below, 18 T cell receptor beta chains from the same sample are listed, as sequenced in a study of T cell repertoires in cytomegalovirus infection. TCRdb recomputed calls from the reads with MiXCR, one row per CDR3 protein. The sample has 510,000 or so distinct CDR3 sequences, around 27% seen once. The sequencing input was PBMCs. The receptors originated from a human donor in good health (CMV status not recorded). Some clones in this sample may be carry-over from other donors' samples.

This clonotype has just a few counts. The chain carries TRBV29-1 and TRBJ2-7; possibly TRBD1 for D (5 bases). This CDR3 has 20 residues. CDR1 is SQVTM, CDR2 ANQGSEA, per germline. V was pared by 7 bases and J by 3 bases, with 37 bases between. The CDR3 region has the DNA TGCAGCGCCAGAACCCAACCCTCCCTTGTCAGGGCTAAACTATTCTACGAGCAGTACGTC. This translates into CSARTQPSLVRAKLFYEQYV.

This clonotype was seen a few times. The chain combines TRBV7-2 with TRBJ2-1, with a tentative D call TRBD2 (6 bases). Trimming removed 5 bases at V and 12 bases at J, with 17 bases between. The CDR3 is 13 amino acids. Germline V lookup: CDR1 SGHTA, CDR2 FQGNSA. CDR3 residues: CASSASTSRMQFF. Here the CDR3 DNA reads TGTGCCAGCAGCGCGTCGACTAGTCGGATGCAGTTCTTC.

The chain employs TRBV6-6 and TRBJ2-7; 8 bases map to TRBD1. The CDR3 has 14 amino acids. Germline values: CDR1 MNHNY, CDR2 SVGAGI (reference sequence). After removal of 2 bases from V and 7 bases from J, the junction contained 7 bases not matched to a gene. For the CDR3, the DNA is TGTGCCAGCAGTTACGTCCCAGGGGGCAGAGAGCAGTACTTC. Amino acids: CASSYVPGGREQYF.

This clonotype showed up just a few times. The rearrangement links TRBV28 to TRBJ1-5; a possible D gene is TRBD1 (5 bases). V shed 6 bases and J shed 5 bases, with 14 bases lying between them. Germline CDR1 MDHEN, CDR2 SYDVKM. The CDR3 length is 14 residues. The CDR3 DNA is TGTGCCAGCAGCGTGGGGGGTCTCGATCAGCCCCAGCATTTT. Translated, it gives CASSVGGLDQPQHF.

The chain links TRBV14 to TRBJ2-7; 8 nucleotides match TRBD2. Germline trimming cut 4 bases from V and 5 bases from J; bases unmatched to any gene: 19. Germline CDR1 is SGHDN and CDR2 is FVKESK. The CDR3 is 18 residues long. Here the CDR3 DNA reads TGTGCCAGCAGCCGGGTTCGTTCCGGGGGAGGCGGGAGGCACGAGCAGTACTTC. Translation: CASSRVRSGGGGRHEQYF.

This clonotype was seen more than once but under ten times. The genes are TRBV28 and TRBJ2-5; D may match TRBD1 or TRBD2 (5 bases each). The CDR3 is made up of 16 amino acids. CDR1 is MDHEN and CDR2 is SYDVKM in the germline V gene. Trimming cost V 2 bases and J 1 base, with 14 bases left between them. CDR3 in DNA: TGTGCCAGCAGTTTAAGCGGAACAGGACTCCAAGAGACCCAGTACTTC. As protein: CASSLSGTGLQETQYF.

J is TRBJ2-6 and V is TRBV7-9; D is perhaps TRBD2 (6 bases). Germline V gene data show CDR1 as SEHNR and CDR2 as FQNEAQ (reference sequence). The CDR3 runs 20 residues. V was shortened by 0 bases and J by 0 bases, with 18 bases between the two germline ends. CDR3 DNA: TGTGCCAGCAGCTTAGCGGGGGGAACAGGAGAGTTCTCTGGGGCCAACGTCCTGACTTTC. Translated, it gives CASSLAGGTGEFSGANVLTF.

This chain connects TRBV7-2 to TRBJ1-5; D not certain. The length of the CDR3 is 13 residues. The germline CDR1 and CDR2 sequences are SGHTA and FQGNSA. The germline V and J ends were trimmed by 7 bases and 0 bases, with 7 bases remaining between them. CDR3 DNA: TGTGCCAGCAACCTTTATAGCAATCAGCCCCAGCATTTT. This sequence encodes CASNLYSNQPQHF.

This chain connects TRBV29-1 to TRBJ1-4; D ambiguous. Trimming removed 7 bases from V and 7 bases from J, with 7 bases in between. In germline, CDR1 is SQVTM, CDR2 ANQGSEA. This CDR3 spans 10 amino acids. For the CDR3, the DNA is TGCAGCGGCCTCAGTGAAAAACTGTTTTTT. Translating gives CSGLSEKLFF.

This chain links TRBV6-5 with TRBJ2-5; weak D call: TRBD1 (6 bases). Germline assignment: CDR1 MNHEY and CDR2 SVGAGI. The CDR3 covers 14 residues. Trimming pared 1 base from V and 4 bases from J, leaving 10 bases between. CDR3: CASSYWGQGETQYF. CDR3 DNA sequence: TGTGCCAGCAGTTACTGGGGGCAAGGAGAGACCCAGTACTTC.

The chain combines TRBV29-1 with TRBJ2-1; D is tentatively TRBD1 or TRBD2 (5 bases each). Trimming stripped 5 bases from V and 5 bases from J, with 22 bases between. Germline loops: CDR1 SQVTM, CDR2 ANQGSEA. This CDR3 region has 16 residues. The CDR3 loop reads CSVLPTAGAGNNEQFF. The CDR3 DNA sequence: TGCAGCGTTCTTCCAACCGCCGGGGCAGGGAACAATGAGCAGTTCTTC.

The J gene is TRBJ1-1, the V gene TRBV5-1; D ambiguous. With 0 bases removed from V and 8 bases from J, the gap between germline ends came to 11 bases. The CDR3 has 13 amino acids. Looked up from germline, CDR1 is SGHRS and CDR2 is YFSETQ. In DNA form, the CDR3 reads TGCGCCAGCAGCTTGGGTGACCCGTACGAAGCTTTCTTT. Amino acid sequence: CASSLGDPYEAFF.

The rearrangement joins TRBV7-8 to TRBJ2-1; 7 positions agree with TRBD2. There are 15 residues in the CDR3. Germline V CDR1 and CDR2: SGHVS, FQNEAQ. The V segment lost 5 bases and the J segment 2 bases; nucleotides outside the gene matches: 6. DNA for the CDR3: TGTGCCAGCAGCCCAACGGGGGGAACCTACAATGAGCAGTTCTTC. This translates into CASSPTGGTYNEQFF. Filled out from reference TRBV7-8 and TRBJ2-1, the complete variable domain reads GAGVSQSPRYKVAKRGQDVALRCDPISGHVSLFWYQQALGQGPEFLTYFQNEAQLDKSGLPSDRFFAERPEGSVSTLKIQRTQQEDSAVYLCASSPTGGTYNEQFFGPGTRLTVL.

V usage is TRBV12-3 or TRBV12-4 and J usage is TRBJ1-5; 10 positions match TRBD1. The trim removed 8 bases at V and 0 bases at J, leaving 10 bases unmatched. This CDR3 is built from 17 residues. For the CDR3, the DNA is TGTGCCAGCGGAAGGGACAGGGGAATAGATAGCAATCAGCCCCAGCATTTT. It codes for CASGRDRGIDSNQPQHF.

The genes are TRBV28 and TRBJ1-2; 12 positions match TRBD1. This CDR3 comprises 14 residues. The germline gives CDR1 MDHEN, CDR2 SYDVKM. J lost 4 bases, V lost 6 bases, and 3 bases had no gene match. The CDR3 DNA follows: TGTGCCAGCAGGGGACAGGGGGCGCTCTATGGCTACACCTTC. Its translation: CASRGQGALYGYTF.

The chain employs TRBV11-2 and TRBJ2-1; possibly TRBD2 for D (5 bases). The germline CDR1 and CDR2 sequences are SGHAT and FQNNGV. The V and J ends lost 3 bases and 8 bases respectively, with 14 bases between them. The CDR3 runs to 14 residues. The CDR3 sequence: CASSFGEYLDEQFF. The CDR3 DNA reads TGTGCCAGCAGCTTCGGGGAGTATCTTGATGAGCAGTTCTTC. Based on the CDR3 plus reference TRBV11-2 and TRBJ2-1, the full variable domain is EAGVAQSPRYKIIEKRQSVAFWCNPISGHATLYWYQQILGQGPKLLIQFQNNGVVDDSQLPKDRFSAERLKGVDSTLKIQPAKLEDSAVYLCASSFGEYLDEQFFGPGTRLTVL.

The rearrangement uses TRBV28 and TRBJ2-7, with 9 bases aligning to TRBD2. In germline, CDR1 is MDHEN, CDR2 SYDVKM. This CDR3 is 16 amino acids long. V shed 6 bases, J shed 0 bases, and the junction held 9 bases outside the gene matches. CDR3 nucleotide sequence: TGTGCCAGCAGATCCCGCCTTAGCGGGAGCTCCTACGAGCAGTACTTC. It specifies CASRSRLSGSSYEQYF.

In its sample, this clonotype was seen many times. The chain is built from TRBV7-6 and TRBJ2-7; either TRBD1 or TRBD2 may supply D (5 bases each). CDR1 is SGHVS, CDR2 FNYEAQ, per germline. The CDR3 consists of 14 residues. Trimming took 6 bases from V and 2 from J, leaving 14 bases between them. The CDR3 loop reads CASSWGPTTYEQYF. The CDR3 coding sequence is TGTGCCAGCAGTTGGGGACCGACGACCTACGAGCAGTACTTC.